The 4 T cell receptor beta chains presented below share a single source sample, sequenced in a study of cytomegalovirus exposure and HLA in healthy donors. PCR amplification relied on 60 Vbeta primers (plus 13 Jbeta primers). The table came from immunoSEQ multiplex PCR; TCRdb's copy has only in-frame clones and leaves some out. This table holds roughly 150,000 clones, 82% found once. Sequencing was performed on PBMCs. These TCRs come from a male donor in good health and CMV-seronegative.

The chain is built from TRBV7-9 and TRBJ2-7, with 8 bases that match TRBD1. Looked up from germline, CDR1 is SEHNR and CDR2 is FQNEAQ (reference sequence). The CDR3 is 16 amino acids. V gave up 5 bases and J gave up 1 base; unmatched junction bases: 10. Here the CDR3 reads CASSPRTGRGSYEQYF. The CDR3 nucleotides read TGTGCCAGCAGCCCGAGGACAGGGCGGGGATCCTACGAGCAGTACTTC.

The chain is built from TRBV11-2 and TRBJ1-4; 9 bases fit TRBD1. The junction had 12 bases not matched to a gene; V was cut back by 2 bases and J by 14 bases. The germline gives CDR1 SGHAT, CDR2 FQNNGV. CDR3 length equals 15 residues. CDR3 region: CASSLPGQGLINLFF. DNA of the CDR3: TGTGCCAGCAGCTTACCGGGACAGGGCCTAATTAATCTGTTTTTT.

The chain recombines TRBV13 with TRBJ2-1, with TRBD2 matching over 13 bases. V lost 0 bases and J lost 15; bases outside the gene matches: 8. Germline V gene lookup returns CDR1 PRHDT and CDR2 FYEKMQ (reference sequence). This CDR3 spans 15 amino acids. In DNA form, the CDR3 reads TGTGCCAGCAGCTTAGGCCTCACTAGCGGGAGGGCTCGGTTCTTC. This sequence encodes CASSLGLTSGRARFF. The full variable domain, with the rest looked up from reference TRBV13 and TRBJ2-1, is AAGVIQSPRHLIKEKRETATLKCYPIPRHDTVYWYQQGPGQDPQFLISFYEKMQSDKGSIPDRFSAQQFSDYHSELNMSSLELGDSALYFCASSLGLTSGRARFFGPGTRLTVL.

The CDR3 DNA follows: TGTGCCAGCAGCTCGAGGTGGGAACTGTTTTTT. The encoded protein is CASSSRWELFF. The V and J genes are TRBV5-6 and TRBJ1-4; D remains ambiguous. V was cut by 3 bases and J by 12 bases, with 9 bases left in between. The germline V gene encodes CDR1 SGHDT and CDR2 YYEEEE. The CDR3 is 11 amino acids.